This T cell receptor (beta chain) was profiled in a study of CD8 T cells in Susac syndrome. The RNA input was about 0.5 to 1 ug, and it was reverse transcribed with random hexamers. In TCRdb, the immunoSEQ multiplex PCR reads were re-called with MiXCR into one record per CDR3 protein. The repertoire has about 180,000 distinct CDR3 sequences, around 94% of them found once; the top ten carry 0.12%. The V end lost 4 bases, the J end lost 1 base, and 8 bases lay between the germline ends. CDR1 and CDR2 (germline): SGHNT, YYREEE (reference sequence). There are 14 residues in the CDR3. This sequence joins TRBV5-4 and TRBJ2-2; maybe TRBD2 (5 bases). The origin of this receptor is a human donor with Susac syndrome. The specimen sequenced was CD4+ T cells from PBMCs. The CDR3 region has the DNA TGTGCCAGCAGCCGCCGGGGGAACACCGGGGAGCTGTTTTTT. This encodes CASSRRGNTGELFF.